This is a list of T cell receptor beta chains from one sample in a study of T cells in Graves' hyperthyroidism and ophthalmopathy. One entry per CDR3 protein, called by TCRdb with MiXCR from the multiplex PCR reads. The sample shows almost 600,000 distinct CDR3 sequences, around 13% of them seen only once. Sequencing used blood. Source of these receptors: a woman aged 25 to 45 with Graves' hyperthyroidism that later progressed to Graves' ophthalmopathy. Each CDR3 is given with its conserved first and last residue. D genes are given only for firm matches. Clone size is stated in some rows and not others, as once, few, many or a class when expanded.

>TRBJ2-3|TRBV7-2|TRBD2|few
CASSPLAPRGYF
TGTGCCAGCAGCCCACTAGCGCCCCGGGGGTATTTT
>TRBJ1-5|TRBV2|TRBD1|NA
CASSEDRTFNQPQHF
TGTGCCAGCAGTGAGGACAGGACCTTCAATCAGCCCCAGCATTTT
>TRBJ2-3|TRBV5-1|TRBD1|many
CASSLAEGTGRDTQYF
TGCGCCAGCAGCTTGGCGGAGGGGACAGGGAGGGATACGCAGTATTTT
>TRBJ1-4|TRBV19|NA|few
CASRLGSTNEKLFF
TGTGCCAGCAGGTTGGGATCCACTAATGAAAAACTGTTTTTT
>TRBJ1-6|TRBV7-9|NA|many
CASSLAGNSPLHF
TGTGCCAGCAGCTTAGCAGGGAATTCACCCCTCCACTTT
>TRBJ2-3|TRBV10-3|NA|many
CAISESKVDTQYF
TGTGCCATCAGTGAGTCGAAGGTGGATACGCAGTATTTT
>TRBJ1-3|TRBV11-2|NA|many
CASSFQQGLSGNTIYF
TGTGCCAGCAGCTTTCAACAGGGCCTCTCTGGAAACACCATATATTTT
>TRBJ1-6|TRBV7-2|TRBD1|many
CASSLVGRDRLKFHSPLHF
TGTGCCAGCAGCTTAGTGGGCCGGGACAGGTTAAAATTCCATTCACCCCTCCACTTT
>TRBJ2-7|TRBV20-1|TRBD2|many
CSASWTSDEQYF
TGCAGTGCTAGTTGGACTAGCGACGAGCAGTACTTC
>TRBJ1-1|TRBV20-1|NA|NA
CSGLEPNTEAFF
TGCAGTGGTCTGGAGCCAAACACTGAAGCTTTCTTT
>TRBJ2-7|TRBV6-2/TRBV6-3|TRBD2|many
CASRPPEREVTYEQYF
TGTGCCAGCAGGCCTCCGGAGCGGGAGGTAACCTACGAGCAGTACTTC